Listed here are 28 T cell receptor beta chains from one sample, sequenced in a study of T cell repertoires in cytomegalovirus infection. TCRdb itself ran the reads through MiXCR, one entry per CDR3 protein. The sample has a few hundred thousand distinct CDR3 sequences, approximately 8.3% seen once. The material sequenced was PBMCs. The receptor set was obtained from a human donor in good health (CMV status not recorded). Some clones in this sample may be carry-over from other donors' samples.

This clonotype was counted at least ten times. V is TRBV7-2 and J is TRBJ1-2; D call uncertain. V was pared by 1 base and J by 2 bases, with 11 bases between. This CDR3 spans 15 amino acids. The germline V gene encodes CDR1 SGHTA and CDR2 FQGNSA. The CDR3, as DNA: TGTGCCAGCAGCTTAGGGGGAGCACAAAACTATGGCTACACCTTC. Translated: CASSLGGAQNYGYTF.

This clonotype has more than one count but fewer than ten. The CDR3 loop is CATCPHRGVGTGELFF. The CDR3, as DNA: TGCGCCACCTGTCCGCACAGGGGCGTTGGCACCGGGGAGCTGTTTTTT. The gene calls are TRBV5-1 and TRBJ2-2, with 7 bases that match TRBD1. Germline assignment: CDR1 SGHRS and CDR2 YFSETQ. The CDR3 consists of 16 residues. The trim removed 9 bases at V and 4 bases at J, leaving 15 bases unmatched. The whole variable domain, remainder taken from reference TRBV5-1 and TRBJ2-2, is KAGVTQTPRYLIKTRGQQVTLSCSPISGHRSVSWYQQTPGQGLQFLFEYFSETQRNKGNFPGRFSGRQFSNSRSEMNVSTLELGDSALYLCATCPHRGVGTGELFFGEGSRLTVL.

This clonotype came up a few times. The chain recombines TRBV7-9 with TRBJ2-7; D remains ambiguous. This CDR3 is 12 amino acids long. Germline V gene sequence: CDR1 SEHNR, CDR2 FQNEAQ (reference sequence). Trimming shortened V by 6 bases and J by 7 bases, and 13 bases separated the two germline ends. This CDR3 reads CASRSRASEQYF. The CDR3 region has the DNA TGTGCCAGCAGATCTAGAGCGTCGGAGCAGTACTTC.

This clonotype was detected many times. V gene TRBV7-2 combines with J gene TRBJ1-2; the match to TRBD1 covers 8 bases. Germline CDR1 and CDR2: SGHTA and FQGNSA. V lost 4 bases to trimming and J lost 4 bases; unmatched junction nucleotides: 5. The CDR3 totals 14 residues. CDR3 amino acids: CASSSGQGLYGYTF. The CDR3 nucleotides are TGTGCCAGCAGCTCCGGACAGGGCCTCTATGGCTACACCTTC.

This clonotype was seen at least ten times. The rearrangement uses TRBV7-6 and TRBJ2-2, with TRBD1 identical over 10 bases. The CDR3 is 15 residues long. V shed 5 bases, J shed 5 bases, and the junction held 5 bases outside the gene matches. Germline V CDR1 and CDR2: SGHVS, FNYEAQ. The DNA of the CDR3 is TGTGCCAGCAGCGTCGACAGGGGGCATACCGGGGAGCTGTTTTTT. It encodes CASSVDRGHTGELFF.

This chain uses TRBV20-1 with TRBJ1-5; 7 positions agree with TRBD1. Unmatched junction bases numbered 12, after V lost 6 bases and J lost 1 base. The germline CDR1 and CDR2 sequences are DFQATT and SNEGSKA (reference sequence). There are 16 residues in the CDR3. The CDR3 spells CSAEALQGSSNQPQHF. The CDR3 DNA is TGCAGTGCCGAAGCCCTACAGGGGAGCAGCAATCAGCCCCAGCATTTT.

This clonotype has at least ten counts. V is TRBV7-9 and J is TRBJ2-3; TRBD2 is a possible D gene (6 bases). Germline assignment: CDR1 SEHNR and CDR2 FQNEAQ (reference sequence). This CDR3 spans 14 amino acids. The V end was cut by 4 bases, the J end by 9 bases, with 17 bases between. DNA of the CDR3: TGTGCCAGCAGCTCCGGCCGGCGGGATTGGACGCAGTATTTT. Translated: CASSSGRRDWTQYF.

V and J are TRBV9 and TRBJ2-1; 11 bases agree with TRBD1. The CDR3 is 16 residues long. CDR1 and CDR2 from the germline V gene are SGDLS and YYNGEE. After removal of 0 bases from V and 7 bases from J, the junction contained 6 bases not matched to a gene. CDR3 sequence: CASSVVGQGARNEQFF. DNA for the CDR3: TGTGCCAGCAGCGTAGTTGGACAGGGGGCAAGGAATGAGCAGTTCTTC.

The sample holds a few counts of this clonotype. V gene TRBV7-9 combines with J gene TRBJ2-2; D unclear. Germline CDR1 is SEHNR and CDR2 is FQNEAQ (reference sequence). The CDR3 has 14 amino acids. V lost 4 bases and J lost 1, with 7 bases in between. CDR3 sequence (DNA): TGTGCCAGCAGCTACGAACAGAACACCGGGGAGCTGTTTTTT. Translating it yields CASSYEQNTGELFF.

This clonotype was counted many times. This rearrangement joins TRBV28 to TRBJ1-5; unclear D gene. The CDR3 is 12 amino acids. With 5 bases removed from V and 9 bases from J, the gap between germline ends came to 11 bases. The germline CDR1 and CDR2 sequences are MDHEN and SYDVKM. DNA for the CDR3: TGTGCCAGCAGTCTATCCGGATTGCCCCAGCATTTT. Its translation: CASSLSGLPQHF.

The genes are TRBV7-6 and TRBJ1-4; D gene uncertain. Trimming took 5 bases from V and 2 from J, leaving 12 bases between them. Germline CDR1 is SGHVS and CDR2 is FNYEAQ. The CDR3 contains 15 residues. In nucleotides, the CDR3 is TGTGCCAGCAGCACCCGGAAAGCGACTAATGAAAAACTGTTTTTT. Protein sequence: CASSTRKATNEKLFF.

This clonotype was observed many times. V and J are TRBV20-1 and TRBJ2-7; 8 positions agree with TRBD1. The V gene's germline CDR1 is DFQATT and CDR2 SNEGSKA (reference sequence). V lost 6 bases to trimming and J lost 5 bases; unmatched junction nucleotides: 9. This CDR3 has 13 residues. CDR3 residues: CSARGPAVDEQYF. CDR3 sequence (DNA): TGCAGTGCCAGGGGGCCGGCGGTCGACGAGCAGTACTTC.

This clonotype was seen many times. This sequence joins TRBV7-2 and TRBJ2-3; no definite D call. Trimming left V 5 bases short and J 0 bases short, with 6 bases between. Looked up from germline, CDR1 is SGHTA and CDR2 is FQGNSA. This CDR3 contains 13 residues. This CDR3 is CASSALSTDTQYF. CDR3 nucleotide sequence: TGTGCCAGCAGCGCCCTAAGCACAGATACGCAGTATTTT.

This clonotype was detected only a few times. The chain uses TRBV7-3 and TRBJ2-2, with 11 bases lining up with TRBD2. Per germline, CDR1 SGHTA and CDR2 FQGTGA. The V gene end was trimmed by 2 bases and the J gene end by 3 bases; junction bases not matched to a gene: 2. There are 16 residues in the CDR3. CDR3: CASSLYSGGDTGELFF. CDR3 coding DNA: TGTGCCAGCAGCTTATATAGCGGGGGGGACACCGGGGAGCTGTTTTTT.

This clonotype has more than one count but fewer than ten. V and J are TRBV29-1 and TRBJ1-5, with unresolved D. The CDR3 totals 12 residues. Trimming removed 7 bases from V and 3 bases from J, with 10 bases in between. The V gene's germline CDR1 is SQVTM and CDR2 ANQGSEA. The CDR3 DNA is TGCAGCGCCGGGCACTACAATCAGCCCCAGCATTTT. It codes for CSAGHYNQPQHF.

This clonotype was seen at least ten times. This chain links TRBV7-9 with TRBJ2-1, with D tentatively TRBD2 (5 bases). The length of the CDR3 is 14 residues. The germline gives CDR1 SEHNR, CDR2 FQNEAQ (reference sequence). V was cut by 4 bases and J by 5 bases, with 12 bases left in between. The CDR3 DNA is TGTGCCAGCAGCTCTAGCCGCGCCCACAATGAGCAGTTCTTC. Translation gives CASSSSRAHNEQFF.

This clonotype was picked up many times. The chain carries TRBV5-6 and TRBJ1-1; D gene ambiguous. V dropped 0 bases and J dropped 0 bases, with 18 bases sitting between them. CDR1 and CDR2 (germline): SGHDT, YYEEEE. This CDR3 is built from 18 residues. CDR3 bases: TGTGCCAGCAGCTTGGGAGAAGTACGGCTAGCAATGAACACTGAAGCTTTCTTT. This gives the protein CASSLGEVRLAMNTEAFF.

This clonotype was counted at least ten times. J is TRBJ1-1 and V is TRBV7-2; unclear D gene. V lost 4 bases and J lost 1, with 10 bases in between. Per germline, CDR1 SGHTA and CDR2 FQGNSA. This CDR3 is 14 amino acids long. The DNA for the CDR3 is TGTGCCAGCAGCTCAAGGGTCGCGAACACTGAAGCTTTCTTT. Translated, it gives CASSSRVANTEAFF.

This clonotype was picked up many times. The CDR3 DNA reads as TGCAGTGCTCCGGAAGGTAACACTGAAGCTTTCTTT. As protein: CSAPEGNTEAFF. The V gene is TRBV20-1, the J gene TRBJ1-1; D remains unclear. The CDR3 loop spans 12 amino acids. CDR1 is DFQATT, CDR2 SNEGSKA, per germline (reference sequence). V lost 5 bases, J lost 2 bases, and 9 bases lay in between.

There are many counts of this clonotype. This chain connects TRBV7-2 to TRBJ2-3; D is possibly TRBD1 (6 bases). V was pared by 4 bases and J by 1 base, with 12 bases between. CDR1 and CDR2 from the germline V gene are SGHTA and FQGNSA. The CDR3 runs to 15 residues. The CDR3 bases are TGTGCCAGCAGCTCAGGGGTCTGGGGCACAGATACGCAGTATTTT. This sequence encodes CASSSGVWGTDTQYF. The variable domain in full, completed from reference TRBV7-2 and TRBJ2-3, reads GAGVSQSPSNKVTEKGKDVELRCDPISGHTALYWYRQSLGQGLEFLIYFQGNSAPDKSGLPSDRFSAERTGGSVSTLTIQRTQQEDSAVYLCASSSGVWGTDTQYFGPGTRLTVL.

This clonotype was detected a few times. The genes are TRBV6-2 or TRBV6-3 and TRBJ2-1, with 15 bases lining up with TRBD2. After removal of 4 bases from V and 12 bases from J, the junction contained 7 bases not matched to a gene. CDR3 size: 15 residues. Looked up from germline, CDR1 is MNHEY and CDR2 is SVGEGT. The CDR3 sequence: CASSSPGLAGGWQFF. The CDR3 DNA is TGTGCCAGCAGTTCCCCGGGACTAGCGGGAGGTTGGCAGTTCTTC.

The CDR3 is CASSYYSYKNIQYF. The DNA of the CDR3 is TGTGCCAGCAGCTATTACAGTTACAAAAACATTCAGTACTTC. J is TRBJ2-4 and V is TRBV11-2; D gene uncertain. The CDR3 is 14 residues long. Deletions cut 4 bases from V and 3 bases from J, with 10 bases between. Germline lookup yields CDR1 SGHAT and CDR2 FQNNGV.

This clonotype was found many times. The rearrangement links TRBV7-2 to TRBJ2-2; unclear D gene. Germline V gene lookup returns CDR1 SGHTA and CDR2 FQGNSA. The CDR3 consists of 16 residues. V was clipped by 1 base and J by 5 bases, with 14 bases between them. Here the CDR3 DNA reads TGTGCCAGCAGCTTAGTAGCTTCGGTGGGGACCGGGGAGCTGTTTTTT. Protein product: CASSLVASVGTGELFF.

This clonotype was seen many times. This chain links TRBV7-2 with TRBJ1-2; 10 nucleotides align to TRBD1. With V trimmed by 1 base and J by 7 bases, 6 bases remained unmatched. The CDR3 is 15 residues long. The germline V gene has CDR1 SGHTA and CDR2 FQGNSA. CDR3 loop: CASSLGDRGIGGYTF. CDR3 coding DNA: TGTGCCAGCAGCTTAGGGGACAGGGGTATTGGTGGCTACACCTTC.

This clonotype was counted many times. CDR3 in DNA: TGCAGTGCTAGGCCCCGGACAGGGTTGGAGACCCAGTACTTC. Translated, it gives CSARPRTGLETQYF. The chain links TRBV20-1 to TRBJ2-5; 8 nucleotides match TRBD1. The germline V gene has CDR1 DFQATT and CDR2 SNEGSKA (reference sequence). V dropped 3 bases and J dropped 5; count of bases not matched to a gene: 8. The CDR3 contains 14 residues.

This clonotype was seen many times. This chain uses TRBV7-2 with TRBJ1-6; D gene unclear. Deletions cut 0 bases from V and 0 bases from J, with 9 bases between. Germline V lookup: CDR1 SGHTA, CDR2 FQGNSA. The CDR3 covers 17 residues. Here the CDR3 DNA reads TGTGCCAGCAGCTTAGCCCGTTGGAGCTCCTATAATTCACCCCTCCACTTT. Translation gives CASSLARWSSYNSPLHF.

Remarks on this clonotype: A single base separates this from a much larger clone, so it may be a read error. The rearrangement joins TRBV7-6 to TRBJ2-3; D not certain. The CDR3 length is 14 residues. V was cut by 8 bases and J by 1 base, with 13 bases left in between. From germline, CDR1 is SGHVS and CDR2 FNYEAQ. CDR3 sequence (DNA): TGTGCCAGCTCTACTGGCGCCCGCACAGATACGCAGTATTTT. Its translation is CASSTGARTDTQYF.

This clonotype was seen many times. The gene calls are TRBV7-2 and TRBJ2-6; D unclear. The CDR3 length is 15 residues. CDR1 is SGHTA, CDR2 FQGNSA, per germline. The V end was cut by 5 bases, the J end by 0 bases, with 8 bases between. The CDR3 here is CASSPRGSGANVLTF. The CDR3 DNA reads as TGTGCCAGCAGCCCTAGAGGCTCTGGGGCCAACGTCCTGACTTTC.